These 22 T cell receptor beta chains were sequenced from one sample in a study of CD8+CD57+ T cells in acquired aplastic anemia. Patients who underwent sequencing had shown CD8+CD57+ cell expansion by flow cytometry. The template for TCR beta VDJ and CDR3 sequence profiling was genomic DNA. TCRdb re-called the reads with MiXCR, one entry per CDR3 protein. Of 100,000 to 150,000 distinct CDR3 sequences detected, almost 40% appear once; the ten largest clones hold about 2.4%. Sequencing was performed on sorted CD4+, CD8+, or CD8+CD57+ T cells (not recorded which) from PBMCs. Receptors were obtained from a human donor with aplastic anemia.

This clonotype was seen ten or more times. The CDR3 DNA reads TGTGCCAGCAGACCCGGTGGCAGGGGGCTCGACTATGGCTACACCTTC. Translating it yields CASRPGGRGLDYGYTF. The chain links TRBV5-4 to TRBJ1-2; TRBD1 matches 8 bases. CDR1 SGHNT and CDR2 YYREEE come from the germline V gene (reference sequence). The CDR3 contains 16 residues. J lost 3 bases, V lost 5 bases, and 12 bases had no gene match.

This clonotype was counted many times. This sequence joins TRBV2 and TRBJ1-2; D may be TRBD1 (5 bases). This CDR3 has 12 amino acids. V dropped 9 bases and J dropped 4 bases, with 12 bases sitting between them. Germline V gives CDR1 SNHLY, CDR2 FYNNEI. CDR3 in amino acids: CASRQFTYGYTF. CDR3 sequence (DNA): TGTGCCAGTCGACAGTTCACCTATGGCTACACCTTC.

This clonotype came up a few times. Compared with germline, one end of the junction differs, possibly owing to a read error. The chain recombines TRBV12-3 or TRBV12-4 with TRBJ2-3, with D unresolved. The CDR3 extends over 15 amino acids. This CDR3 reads CASSLVLGIVDAQYF. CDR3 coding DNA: TGTGCCAGCAGTTTAGTTCTGGGGATCGTAGATGCGCAGTATTTT.

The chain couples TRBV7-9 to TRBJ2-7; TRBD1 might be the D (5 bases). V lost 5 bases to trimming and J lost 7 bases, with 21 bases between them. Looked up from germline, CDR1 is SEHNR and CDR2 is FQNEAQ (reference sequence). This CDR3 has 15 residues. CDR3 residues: CASSRAVDRTWEQYF. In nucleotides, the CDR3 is TGTGCCAGCAGCCGGGCCGTTGACAGAACGTGGGAGCAGTACTTC.

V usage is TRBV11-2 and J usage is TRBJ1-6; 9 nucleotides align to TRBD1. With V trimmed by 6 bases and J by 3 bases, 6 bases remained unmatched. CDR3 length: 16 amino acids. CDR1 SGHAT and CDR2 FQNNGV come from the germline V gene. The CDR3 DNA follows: TGTGCCAGCAGTAAACAGGGGGCAGGCTATAATTCACCCCTCCACTTT. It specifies CASSKQGAGYNSPLHF.

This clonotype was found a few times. Here the CDR3 DNA reads TGTGCCACCAGCAGAGTAGGGTCCTACGAGCAGTACTTC. Residues: CATSRVGSYEQYF. The rearrangement uses TRBV15 and TRBJ2-7; D uncertain. The germline V and J ends were trimmed by 1 base and 1 base, with 5 bases remaining between them. CDR1 is LNHNV, CDR2 YYDKDF, per germline (reference sequence). The CDR3 loop spans 13 amino acids.

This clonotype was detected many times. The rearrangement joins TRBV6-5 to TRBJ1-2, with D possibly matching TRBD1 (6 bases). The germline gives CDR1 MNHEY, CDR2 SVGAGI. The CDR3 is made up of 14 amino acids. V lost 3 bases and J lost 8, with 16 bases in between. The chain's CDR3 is CASSYSSRGQGYTF. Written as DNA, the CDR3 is TGTGCCAGCAGTTATAGCTCCCGGGGGCAGGGCTACACCTTC.

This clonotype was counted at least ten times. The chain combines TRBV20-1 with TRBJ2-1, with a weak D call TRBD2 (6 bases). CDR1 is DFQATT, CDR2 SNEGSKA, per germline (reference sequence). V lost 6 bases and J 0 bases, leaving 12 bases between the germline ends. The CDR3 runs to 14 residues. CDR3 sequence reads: CSAVRGNSYNEQFF. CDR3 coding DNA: TGCAGTGCCGTTCGGGGGAACTCCTACAATGAGCAGTTCTTC.

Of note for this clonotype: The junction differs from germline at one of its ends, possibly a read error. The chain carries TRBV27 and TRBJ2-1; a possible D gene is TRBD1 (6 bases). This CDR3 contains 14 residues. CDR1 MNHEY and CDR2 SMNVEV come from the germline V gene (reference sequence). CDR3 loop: CASSFGGIYNEQFF. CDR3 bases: TGTGCCAGTAGTTTTGGGGGCATCTACAATGAGCAGTTCTTC.

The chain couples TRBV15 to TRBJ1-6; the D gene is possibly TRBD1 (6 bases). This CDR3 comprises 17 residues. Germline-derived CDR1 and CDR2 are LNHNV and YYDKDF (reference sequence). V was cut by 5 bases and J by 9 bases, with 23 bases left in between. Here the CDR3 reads CATSSGTRIYLGSPLHF. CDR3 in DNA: TGTGCCACCAGCTCCGGGACAAGGATCTACTTAGGTTCACCCCTCCACTTT. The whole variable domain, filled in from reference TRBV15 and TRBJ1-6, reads DAMVIQNPRYQVTQFGKPVTLSCSQTLNHNVMYWYQQKSSQAPKLLFHYYDKDFNNEADTPDNFQSRRPNTSFCFLDIRSPGLGDTAMYLCATSSGTRIYLGSPLHFGNGTRLTVT.

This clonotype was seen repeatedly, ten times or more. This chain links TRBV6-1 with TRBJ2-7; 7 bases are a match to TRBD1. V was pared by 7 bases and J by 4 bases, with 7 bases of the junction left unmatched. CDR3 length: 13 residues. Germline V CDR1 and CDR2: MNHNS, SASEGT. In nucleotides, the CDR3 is TGTGCCAGCATAGGGGGACAGAAATACGAGCAGTACTTC. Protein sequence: CASIGGQKYEQYF.

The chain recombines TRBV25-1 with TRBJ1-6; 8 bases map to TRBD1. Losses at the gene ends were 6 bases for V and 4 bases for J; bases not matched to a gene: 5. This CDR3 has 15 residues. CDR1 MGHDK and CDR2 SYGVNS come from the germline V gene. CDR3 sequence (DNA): TGTGCCAGCAGGGGGACAGGCGATTATAATTCACCCCTCCACTTT. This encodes CASRGTGDYNSPLHF.

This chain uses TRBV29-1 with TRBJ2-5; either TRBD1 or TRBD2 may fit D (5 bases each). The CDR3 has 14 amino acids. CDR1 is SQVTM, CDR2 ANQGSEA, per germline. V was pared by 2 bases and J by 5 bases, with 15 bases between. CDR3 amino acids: CSVEIGTTGETQYF. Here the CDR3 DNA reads TGCAGCGTTGAAATCGGGACCACTGGGGAGACCCAGTACTTC.

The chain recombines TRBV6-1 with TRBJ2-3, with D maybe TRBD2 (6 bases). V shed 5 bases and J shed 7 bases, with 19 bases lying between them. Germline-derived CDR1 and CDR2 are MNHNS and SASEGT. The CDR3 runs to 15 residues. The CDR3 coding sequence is TGTGCCAGCAGTCCTACTAGCATGCCGACACATACGCAGTATTTT. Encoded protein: CASSPTSMPTHTQYF.

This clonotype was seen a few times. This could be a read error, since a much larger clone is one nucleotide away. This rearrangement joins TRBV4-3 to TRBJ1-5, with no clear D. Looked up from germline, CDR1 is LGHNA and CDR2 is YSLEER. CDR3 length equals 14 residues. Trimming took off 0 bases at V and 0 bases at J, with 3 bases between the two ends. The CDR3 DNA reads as TGCGCCAGCAGCCAAGATTCTAGCAATCAGCCCCAGCATTTT. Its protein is CASSQDSSNQPQHF.

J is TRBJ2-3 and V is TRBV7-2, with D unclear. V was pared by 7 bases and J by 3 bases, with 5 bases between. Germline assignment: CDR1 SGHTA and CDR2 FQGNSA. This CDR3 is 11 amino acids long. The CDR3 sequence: CASTRTDTQYF. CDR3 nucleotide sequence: TGTGCCAGCACACGGACAGATACGCAGTATTTT.

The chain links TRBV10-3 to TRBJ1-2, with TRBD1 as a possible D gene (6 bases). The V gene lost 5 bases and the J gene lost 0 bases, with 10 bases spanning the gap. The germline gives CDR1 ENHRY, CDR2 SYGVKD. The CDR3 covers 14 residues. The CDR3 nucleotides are TGTGCCATCAGTACAGGGATTGCTAACTATGGCTACACCTTC. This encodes CAISTGIANYGYTF.

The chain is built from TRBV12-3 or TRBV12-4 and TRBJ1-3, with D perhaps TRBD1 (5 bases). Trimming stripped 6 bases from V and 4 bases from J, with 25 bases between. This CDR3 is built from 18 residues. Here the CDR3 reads CASRLISSRGGRGNTIYF. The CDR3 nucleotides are TGTGCCAGCAGATTAATATCGTCCCGTGGGGGTAGAGGAAACACCATATATTTT.

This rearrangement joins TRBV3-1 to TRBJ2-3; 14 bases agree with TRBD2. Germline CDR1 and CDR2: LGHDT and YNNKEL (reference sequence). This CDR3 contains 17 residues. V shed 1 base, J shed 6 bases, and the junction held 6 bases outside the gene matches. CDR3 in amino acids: CASSQGRLAGGHDTQYF. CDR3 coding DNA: TGTGCCAGCAGCCAAGGGCGACTAGCGGGGGGGCACGATACGCAGTATTTT.

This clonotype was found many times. The CDR3 protein is CATSRPSNEQFF. For the CDR3, the DNA is TGTGCCACCAGCAGACCCTCCAATGAGCAGTTCTTC. J is TRBJ2-1 and V is TRBV15, with D unresolved. V was clipped by 2 bases and J by 6 bases, with 5 bases between them. The CDR3 is made up of 12 amino acids. CDR1 and CDR2 (germline): LNHNV, YYDKDF (reference sequence).

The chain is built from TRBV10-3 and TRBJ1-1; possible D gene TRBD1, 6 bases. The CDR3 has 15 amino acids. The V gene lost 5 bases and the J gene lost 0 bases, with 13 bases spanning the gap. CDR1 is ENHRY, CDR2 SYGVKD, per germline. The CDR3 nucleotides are TGTGCCATCAGTAGGTTGACAGGCATGAACACTGAAGCTTTCTTT. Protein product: CAISRLTGMNTEAFF.

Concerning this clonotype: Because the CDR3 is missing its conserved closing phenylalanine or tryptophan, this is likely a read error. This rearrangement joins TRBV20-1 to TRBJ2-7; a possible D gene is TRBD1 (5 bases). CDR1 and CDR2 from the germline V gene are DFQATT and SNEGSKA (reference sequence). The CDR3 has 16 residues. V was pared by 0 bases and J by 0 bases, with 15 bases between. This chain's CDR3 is CSARDGAENPSYEQYS. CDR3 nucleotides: TGCAGTGCTAGAGATGGGGCAGAAAACCCCTCCTACGAGCAGTACTCC.